Sequencing of this TCR beta chain was carried out in a study of early T cells in non-severe SARS-CoV-2 infection. Overall study context: Bulk RNA taken from unsorted whole blood was sequenced, leaving chains unpaired.

The library protocol tagged individual cDNA molecules with unique molecular identifiers. In TCRdb, the 5' RACE reads were re-called with MiXCR into one record per CDR3 protein. Of tens of thousands of distinct CDR3 sequences in the sample, around 16% were seen once. This clonotype has only a few counts. The CDR3 is 13 amino acids. V was pared by 5 bases and J by 10 bases, with 4 bases of the junction left unmatched. CDR1 MGHDK and CDR2 SYGVNS come from the germline V gene. This rearrangement joins TRBV25-1 to TRBJ1-6; 8 bases fit TRBD1. This specimen consisted of whole blood, obtained at baseline. This clonotype originated in an adult who was a healthcare worker with PCR-confirmed SARS-CoV-2 infection or an uninfected control (not recorded which). CDR3 sequence reads: CASSQGARSPLHF. The CDR3 nucleotides read TGTGCCAGCAGTCAGGGGGCTCGGTCACCCCTCCACTTT.